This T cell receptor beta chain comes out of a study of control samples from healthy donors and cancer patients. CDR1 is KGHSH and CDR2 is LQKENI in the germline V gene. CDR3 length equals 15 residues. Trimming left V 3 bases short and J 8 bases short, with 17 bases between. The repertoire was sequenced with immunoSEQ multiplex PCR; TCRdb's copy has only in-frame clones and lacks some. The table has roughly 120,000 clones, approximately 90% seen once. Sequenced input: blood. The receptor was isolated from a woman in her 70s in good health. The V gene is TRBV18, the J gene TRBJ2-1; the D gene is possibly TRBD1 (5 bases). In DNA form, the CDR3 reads TGTGCCAGCTCACCCTCACCCCCAGGGATCGATGAGCAGTTCTTC. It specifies CASSPSPPGIDEQFF.